The clone carrying this T cell receptor beta chain was detected many times. Pregnancy or lactation, uncontrolled infections and other autoimmune diseases were grounds for excluding patients. The record originates from a study of Graves' ophthalmopathy and Graves' hyperthyroidism. V lost 6 bases to trimming and J lost 1 base, with 6 bases between them. This CDR3 has 12 amino acids. Amplifying from RNA transcripts, the study obtained TCR beta CDR3 regions. HTBI primers were employed in first-round RT-PCR, then a second-round multiplex PCR followed. TCRdb reprocessed the multiplex PCR reads with MiXCR, giving one entry per CDR3 protein. The repertoire holds 1 million to 1.3 million distinct CDR3 sequences, 35% to 40% seen once, with around 10% in the top ten.

J is TRBJ1-1 and V is TRBV12-3 or TRBV12-4; perhaps TRBD1 as D (6 bases). The TCR sequence derives from an adult man with Graves' hyperthyroidism. Sequenced: peripheral blood or thyroid tissue (not recorded which). CDR3 amino acids: CASRQGNTEAFF. CDR3 DNA: TGTGCCAGCAGACAGGGGAACACTGAAGCTTTCTTT.